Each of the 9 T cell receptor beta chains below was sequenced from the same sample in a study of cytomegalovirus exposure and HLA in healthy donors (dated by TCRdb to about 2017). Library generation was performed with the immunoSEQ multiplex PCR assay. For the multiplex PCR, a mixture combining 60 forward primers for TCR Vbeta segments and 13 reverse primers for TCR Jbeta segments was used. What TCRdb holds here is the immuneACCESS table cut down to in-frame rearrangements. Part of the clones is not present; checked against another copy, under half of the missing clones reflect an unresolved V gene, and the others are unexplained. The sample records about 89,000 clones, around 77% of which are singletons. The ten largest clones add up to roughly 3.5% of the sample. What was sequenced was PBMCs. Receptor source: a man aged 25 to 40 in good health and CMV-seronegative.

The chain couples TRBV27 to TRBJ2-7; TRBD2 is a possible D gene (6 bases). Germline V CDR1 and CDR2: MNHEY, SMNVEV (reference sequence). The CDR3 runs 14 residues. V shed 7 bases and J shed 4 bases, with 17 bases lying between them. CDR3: CASKRRGDFYEQYF. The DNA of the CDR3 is TGTGCCAGCAAGCGTCGTGGGGACTTTTACGAGCAGTACTTC.

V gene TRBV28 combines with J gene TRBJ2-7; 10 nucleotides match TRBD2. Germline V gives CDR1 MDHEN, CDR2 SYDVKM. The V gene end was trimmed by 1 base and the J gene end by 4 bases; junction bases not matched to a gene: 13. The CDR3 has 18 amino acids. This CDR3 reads CASSLLGRLASGSYEQYF. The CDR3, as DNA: TGTGCCAGCAGTTTATTGGGTAGGTTGGCTAGCGGGAGTTACGAGCAGTACTTC. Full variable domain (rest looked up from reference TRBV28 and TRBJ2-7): DVKVTQSSRYLVKRTGEKVFLECVQDMDHENMFWYRQDPGLGLRLIYFSYDVKMKEKGDIPEGYSVSREKKERFSLILESASTNQTSMYLCASSLLGRLASGSYEQYFGPGTRLTVT.

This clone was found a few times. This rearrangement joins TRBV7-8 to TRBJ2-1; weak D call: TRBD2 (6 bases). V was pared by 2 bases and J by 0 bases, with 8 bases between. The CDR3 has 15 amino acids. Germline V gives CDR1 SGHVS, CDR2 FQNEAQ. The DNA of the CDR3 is TGTGCCAGCAGCTTACTCGGGAGCTCCTACAATGAGCAGTTCTTC. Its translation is CASSLLGSSYNEQFF.

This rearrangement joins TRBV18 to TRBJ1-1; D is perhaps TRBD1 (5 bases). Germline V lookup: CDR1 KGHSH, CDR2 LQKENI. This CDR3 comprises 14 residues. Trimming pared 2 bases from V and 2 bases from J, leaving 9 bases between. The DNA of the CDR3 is TGTGCCAGCTCACCAGGACAACCAAACACTGAAGCTTTCTTT. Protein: CASSPGQPNTEAFF. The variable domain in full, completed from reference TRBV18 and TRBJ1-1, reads NAGVMQNPRHLVRRRGQEARLRCSPMKGHSHVYWYRQLPEEGLKFMVYLQKENIIDESGMPKERFSAEFPKEGPSILRIQQVVRGDSAAYFCASSPGQPNTEAFFGQGTRLTVV.

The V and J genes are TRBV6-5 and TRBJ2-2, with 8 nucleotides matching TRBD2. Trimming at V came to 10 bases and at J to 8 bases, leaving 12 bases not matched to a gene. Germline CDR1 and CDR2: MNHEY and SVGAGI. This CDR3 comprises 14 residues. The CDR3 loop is CATRLAIDFGELFF. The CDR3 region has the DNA TGTGCCACGCGACTAGCGATTGACTTTGGGGAGCTGTTTTTT.

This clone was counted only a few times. CDR3 DNA sequence: TGTGCCAGCAGCCGAACAGGGCAGATCTATGGCTACACCTTC. Its translation is CASSRTGQIYGYTF. The rearrangement joins TRBV7-2 to TRBJ1-2; D may be TRBD1 (6 bases). V was clipped by 5 bases and J by 4 bases, with 14 bases between them. The CDR3 runs to 14 residues. CDR1 is SGHTA, CDR2 FQGNSA, per germline.

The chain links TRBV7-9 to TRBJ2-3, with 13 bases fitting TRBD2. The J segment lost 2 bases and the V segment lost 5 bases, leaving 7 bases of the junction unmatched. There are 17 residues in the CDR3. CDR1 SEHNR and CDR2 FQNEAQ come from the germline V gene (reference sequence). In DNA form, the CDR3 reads TGTGCCAGCAGCCCAGCGGGACTAGCGGGGCTCACAGATACGCAGTATTTT. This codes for CASSPAGLAGLTDTQYF. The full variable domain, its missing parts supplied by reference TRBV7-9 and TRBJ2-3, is DTGVSQNPRHKITKRGQNVTFRCDPISEHNRLYWYRQTLGQGPEFLTYFQNEAQLEKSRLLSDRFSAERPKGSFSTLEIQRTEQGDSAMYLCASSPAGLAGLTDTQYFGPGTRLTVL.

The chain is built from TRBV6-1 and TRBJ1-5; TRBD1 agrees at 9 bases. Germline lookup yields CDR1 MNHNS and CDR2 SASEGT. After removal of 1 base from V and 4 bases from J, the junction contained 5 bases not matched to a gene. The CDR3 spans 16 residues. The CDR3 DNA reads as TGTGCCAGCAGTGAAGAGCTACAGGGGGCAAATCAGCCCCAGCATTTT. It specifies CASSEELQGANQPQHF.

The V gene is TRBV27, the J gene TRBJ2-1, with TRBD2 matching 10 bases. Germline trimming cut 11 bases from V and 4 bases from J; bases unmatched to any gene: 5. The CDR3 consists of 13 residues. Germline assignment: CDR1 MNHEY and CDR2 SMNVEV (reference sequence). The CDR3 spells CACERGGYNEQFF. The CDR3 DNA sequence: TGTGCCTGCGAGCGGGGGGGGTACAATGAGCAGTTCTTC.